The clone carrying this TCR beta chain was counted many times. Its antigen remains unknown. These data belong to a study of response to subunit inactivated influenza vaccine. The study's findings and limits: The authors put forward the suggestion that each seasonal influenza vaccination may bring in only a limited number of new T cells.

TCRdb redid the calling of the RT-PCR reads with MiXCR, one entry per CDR3 protein. The table lists fewer than 700,000 distinct CDR3 sequences, 10% to 15% of them singletons, with around 14% in the top ten. The ends lost 4 bases at V and 2 bases at J; junction bases unmatched: 8. CDR3 size: 17 residues. The germline CDR1 and CDR2 sequences are SGHAT and FQDESV (reference sequence). J is TRBJ2-1 and V is TRBV11-1; 10 bases match TRBD2. The clonotype originates from a man aged 50-60 years who received an inactivated influenza vaccine. This specimen was PBMCs from blood, taken 45 days after vaccination. The CDR3, as DNA: TGTGCCAGCAGCTGGCTAGCGGGAGTTGGGCCCTACAATGAGCAGTTCTTC. Encoded protein: CASSWLAGVGPYNEQFF.